These 29 T cell receptor beta chains were all obtained from the same sample, sequenced in a study of post-analysis software for immune sequencing data. The study's findings and limits: Five or six TRBV segments appeared more often in patients than in controls, and TRBV5-6, TRBV5-1 and TRBV20-1 were among these.

Their recognized antigens are unknown. TCR beta cDNA libraries had unique molecular identifiers. TCRdb redid the calling of the PCR reads with MiXCR, one entry per CDR3 protein. The profile shows around 710,000 distinct CDR3 sequences, under 60% of them singletons. Sequencing was carried out using blood. The source of these receptors is a girl aged 5-17 years with multiple sclerosis.

V is TRBV12-3 or TRBV12-4 and J is TRBJ2-3; the match to TRBD2 covers 12 bases. The CDR3 sequence is 16 residues long. J was trimmed by 5 bases and V by 5 bases; bases with no gene match: 8. CDR3 nucleotide sequence: TGTGCCAGCAGTCCCGGACTAGCGGGAAGTGGAGATACGCAGTATTTT. Translating it yields CASSPGLAGSGDTQYF.

The V call is TRBV10-3, the J call TRBJ2-1; D is perhaps TRBD1 (7 bases). The germline V and J ends were trimmed by 3 bases and 3 bases, with 21 bases remaining between them. The CDR3 is made up of 18 amino acids. Germline V gene data show CDR1 as ENHRY and CDR2 as SYGVKD. CDR3 coding DNA: TGTGCCATCAGTGATCTCCCCTTGACAGGGACTCGCTACAATGAGCAGTTCTTC. This codes for CAISDLPLTGTRYNEQFF.

V gene TRBV27 combines with J gene TRBJ2-7; D remains unclear. Trimming left V 5 bases short and J 0 bases short, with 14 bases between. This CDR3 comprises 15 residues. Germline V lookup: CDR1 MNHEY, CDR2 SMNVEV (reference sequence). In nucleotides, the CDR3 is TGTGCCAGCAGTCCGACTCCGGGCGGCTCCTACGAGCAGTACTTC. Its translation is CASSPTPGGSYEQYF.

This clonotype was seen once. The chain employs TRBV7-2 and TRBJ2-3; 11 bases line up with TRBD2. Germline assignment: CDR1 SGHTA and CDR2 FQGNSA. The V segment lost 4 bases and the J segment 0 bases; nucleotides outside the gene matches: 12. This CDR3 is built from 19 residues. The CDR3 loop reads CASSSAGLAGASSTDTQYF. The CDR3 DNA follows: TGTGCCAGCAGCTCGGCAGGACTAGCGGGTGCTTCTAGCACAGATACGCAGTATTTT.

The J gene is TRBJ2-4, the V gene TRBV29-1, with TRBD2 as a possible D gene (6 bases). This CDR3 has 13 amino acids. V was pared by 2 bases and J by 13 bases, with 18 bases between. The germline V gene encodes CDR1 SQVTM and CDR2 ANQGSEA. For the CDR3, the DNA is TGCAGCGTTGAACTCGGAGGGGTAGGGGAGCAGTACTTC. Translating gives CSVELGGVGEQYF. Full variable domain (remainder filled in from reference TRBV29-1 and TRBJ2-4): SAVISQKPSRDICQRGTSLTIQCQVDSQVTMMFWYRQQPGQSLTLIATANQGSEATYESGFVIDKFPISRPNLTFSTLTVSNMSPEDSSIYLCSVELGGVGEQYFGAGTRLSVL.

The chain links TRBV4-2 to TRBJ1-2; 10 bases match TRBD1. Per the germline V gene, CDR1 is LGHNA and CDR2 is YNFKEQ. V gave up 4 bases and J gave up 3 bases; unmatched junction bases: 8. This CDR3 has 16 residues. CDR3 in DNA: TGTGCCAGCAGCCTCGACAGGGGGCGCCCGGACTATGGCTACACCTTC. This sequence encodes CASSLDRGRPDYGYTF.

V and J are TRBV12-3 or TRBV12-4 and TRBJ2-7, with a weak D call TRBD1 (6 bases). V was pared by 4 bases and J by 3 bases, with 16 bases between. This CDR3 is built from 15 residues. The CDR3 protein is CASSSRTRGLYEQYF. The CDR3 nucleotides are TGTGCCAGCAGTTCCAGGACCAGGGGTCTCTACGAGCAGTACTTC.

This chain joins TRBV4-2 and TRBJ2-1; 9 bases are a match to TRBD2. V lost 1 base and J lost 5; bases outside the gene matches: 6. The CDR3 covers 16 residues. The germline CDR1 and CDR2 sequences are LGHNA and YNFKEQ. The CDR3 nucleotides read TGTGCCAGCAGCCAAGGATTGCTAGCGGGGAACAATGAGCAGTTCTTC. Translation gives CASSQGLLAGNNEQFF.

The chain has TRBV7-2 and TRBJ2-3; 9 bases are a match to TRBD2. J lost 10 bases, V lost 2 bases, and 10 bases had no gene match. CDR1 and CDR2 from the germline V gene are SGHTA and FQGNSA. CDR3 length equals 15 residues. The CDR3 sequence: CASSLMAGGPSSQYF. CDR3 bases: TGTGCCAGCAGCTTAATGGCGGGAGGGCCGAGTTCGCAGTATTTT.

The table lists this clonotype with a few counts. The rearrangement joins TRBV6-1 to TRBJ2-5; D gene ambiguous. This CDR3 comprises 12 residues. Trimming shortened V by 6 bases and J by 5 bases, and 10 bases separated the two germline ends. Germline V gene sequence: CDR1 MNHNS, CDR2 SASEGT. DNA of the CDR3: TGTGCCAGCAGGTCCAGTACGGAGACCCAGTACTTC. Residues: CASRSSTETQYF.

This chain joins TRBV14 and TRBJ2-1, with D possibly TRBD2 on 6 matching bases. This CDR3 spans 16 amino acids. V was trimmed by 1 base and J by 4 bases, leaving 14 bases between them. Germline V CDR1 and CDR2: SGHDN, FVKESK. The CDR3 nucleotides are TGTGCCAGCAGCCAAGGGGAGGAAGGGTCGTACAATGAGCAGTTCTTC. Translated, it gives CASSQGEEGSYNEQFF.

This clonotype was observed a few times. The chain recombines TRBV20-1 with TRBJ1-5, with 8 bases matching TRBD1. The germline gives CDR1 DFQATT, CDR2 SNEGSKA (reference sequence). The junction had 12 bases not matched to a gene; V was cut back by 6 bases and J by 2 bases. The CDR3 sequence is 16 residues long. The chain's CDR3 is CSASQGAPAGNQPQHF. The CDR3 DNA is TGCAGTGCATCCCAGGGGGCCCCAGCGGGCAATCAGCCCCAGCATTTT.

The J gene is TRBJ2-3, the V gene TRBV5-1, with a tentative D call TRBD2 (5 bases). The germline CDR1 and CDR2 sequences are SGHRS and YFSETQ. V was trimmed by 0 bases and J by 6 bases, leaving 11 bases between them. This CDR3 region has 14 residues. The CDR3 protein is CASSLVGDRDTQYF. The CDR3 region has the DNA TGCGCCAGCAGCTTGGTCGGGGATCGGGATACGCAGTATTTT. The full variable domain, in which reference TRBV5-1 and TRBJ2-3 provide the parts outside the CDR3, is KAGVTQTPRYLIKTRGQQVTLSCSPISGHRSVSWYQQTPGQGLQFLFEYFSETQRNKGNFPGRFSGRQFSNSRSEMNVSTLELGDSALYLCASSLVGDRDTQYFGPGTRLTVL.

This clonotype showed up just a few times. The chain joins TRBV7-9 to TRBJ1-2; 7 bases fit TRBD1. The CDR3 extends over 13 amino acids. Germline V gene sequence: CDR1 SEHNR, CDR2 FQNEAQ (reference sequence). V lost 5 bases and J lost 6; bases outside the gene matches: 6. The CDR3: CASSRLQGDGYTF. DNA of the CDR3: TGTGCCAGCAGCCGACTCCAGGGGGATGGCTACACCTTC.

The chain employs TRBV20-1 and TRBJ2-3, with no clear D. CDR1 and CDR2 (germline): DFQATT, SNEGSKA (reference sequence). The V and J ends lost 2 bases and 0 bases respectively, with 12 bases between them. CDR3 length: 15 residues. DNA of the CDR3: TGCAGTGCTAGATCGGTAATCACTAGCACAGATACGCAGTATTTT. It translates to CSARSVITSTDTQYF.

J is TRBJ2-1 and V is TRBV5-1, with D perhaps TRBD2 (5 bases). Between the trimmed V and J ends, which lost 0 bases and 5 bases, there was a span of 12 bases. The CDR3 runs 15 residues. The germline CDR1 and CDR2 sequences are SGHRS and YFSETQ. This CDR3 reads CASSLDGPSHNEQFF. The CDR3 DNA sequence: TGCGCCAGCAGCTTGGACGGTCCTAGCCACAATGAGCAGTTCTTC.

V gene TRBV9 combines with J gene TRBJ1-6; a possible D gene is TRBD1 (6 bases). This CDR3 spans 16 amino acids. Germline CDR1 reads SGDLS; CDR2 reads YYNGEE. Trimming removed 0 bases from V and 7 bases from J, with 14 bases in between. CDR3 residues: CASSVGPGAGNSPLHF. The CDR3 DNA reads TGTGCCAGCAGCGTAGGTCCGGGGGCGGGGAATTCACCCCTCCACTTT.

In regard to this clonotype: A junction boundary mismatches the germline segment, possibly from a read error. The rearrangement uses TRBV28 and TRBJ1-2; TRBD1 matches 7 bases. The germline CDR1 and CDR2 sequences are MDHEN and SYDVKM. This CDR3 has 12 residues. CDR3 in DNA: TGTGCCACCACACGAGGGGGCTATGGTTACACCTTC. Translation: CATTRGGYGYTF.

The rearrangement links TRBV29-1 to TRBJ2-7; D gene ambiguous. CDR1 and CDR2 from the germline V gene are SQVTM and ANQGSEA. Trimming removed 1 base at V and 2 bases at J, with 6 bases between. The length of the CDR3 is 12 residues. CDR3 in amino acids: CSVEVSPYEQYF. In DNA, the CDR3 is TGCAGCGTTGAAGTCAGTCCCTACGAGCAGTACTTC.

The chain is built from TRBV7-8 and TRBJ1-5; 9 nucleotides line up with TRBD1. V dropped 4 bases and J dropped 7; count of bases not matched to a gene: 11. The CDR3 is 16 amino acids. Germline-derived CDR1 and CDR2 are SGHVS and FQNEAQ. DNA of the CDR3: TGTGCCAGCAGCTACACCGGGACAGGGTTTTTGCAGCCCCAGCATTTT. Amino acid sequence: CASSYTGTGFLQPQHF.

This rearrangement joins TRBV12-3 or TRBV12-4 to TRBJ2-7, with D hard to call. The CDR3 has 14 residues. V gave up 4 bases and J gave up 0 bases, with 10 bases separating them. CDR3 sequence: CASSSTVFSYEQYF. CDR3 bases: TGTGCCAGCAGTTCTACAGTCTTCTCCTACGAGCAGTACTTC.

The CDR3 DNA sequence: TGCAGCGTTGAAATTGAGGCCCAGGCCTGCTATGGCTACACCTTC. Amino acids: CSVEIEAQACYGYTF. This sequence joins TRBV29-1 and TRBJ1-2, with D uncertain. Germline CDR1 reads SQVTM; CDR2 reads ANQGSEA. The CDR3 spans 15 residues. The V gene lost 2 bases and the J gene lost 4 bases, with 17 bases spanning the gap.

The chain recombines TRBV27 with TRBJ1-2, with D possibly TRBD1 on 5 matching bases. This CDR3 comprises 12 residues. The germline gives CDR1 MNHEY, CDR2 SMNVEV (reference sequence). CDR3 in DNA: TGTGCGCCCGAGGGGTCAGTGCCTGGCTACACCTTC. Its translation is CAPEGSVPGYTF.

This clonotype occurred a few times. The gene calls are TRBV18 and TRBJ2-1; D is uncertain. Trimming pared 2 bases from V and 8 bases from J, leaving 10 bases between. Looked up from germline, CDR1 is KGHSH and CDR2 is LQKENI. The CDR3 contains 13 residues. Here the CDR3 DNA reads TGTGCCAGCTCACCAGCTCTGTTGCATGAGCAGTTCTTC. Translating it yields CASSPALLHEQFF.

This rearrangement joins TRBV6-5 to TRBJ2-7, with D possibly TRBD1 on 6 matching bases. The CDR3 length is 13 residues. V dropped 0 bases and J dropped 6 bases, with 9 bases sitting between them. From germline, CDR1 is MNHEY and CDR2 SVGAGI. The CDR3 here is CASSYSRGFEQYF. DNA for the CDR3: TGTGCCAGCAGTTACTCGAGGGGGTTCGAGCAGTACTTC.

This clonotype has only a few counts. This chain links TRBV19 with TRBJ2-5, with a possible D match to TRBD1 (6 bases). Trimming shortened V by 9 bases and J by 0 bases, and 11 bases separated the two germline ends. The CDR3 runs to 13 residues. Germline V gene data show CDR1 as LNHDA and CDR2 as SQIVND (reference sequence). The CDR3 region is CASRGGYQETQYF. The CDR3 nucleotides read TGTGCCAGCAGGGGCGGGTACCAAGAGACCCAGTACTTC.

The J gene is TRBJ1-1, the V gene TRBV7-3; unclear D gene. The CDR3 has 14 residues. Germline V gene lookup returns CDR1 SGHTA and CDR2 FQGTGA. Trimming removed 3 bases from V and 6 bases from J, with 14 bases in between. The CDR3 region is CASSLTRSGPEAFF. CDR3 coding DNA: TGTGCCAGCAGCTTGACCAGGTCGGGCCCTGAAGCTTTCTTT.

The table lists this clonotype with a count of one. The chain joins TRBV5-1 to TRBJ2-5, with 7 positions matching TRBD2. This CDR3 has 15 residues. The V and J ends lost 5 bases and 2 bases, in that order; junction bases with no gene match: 9. Germline values: CDR1 SGHRS, CDR2 YFSETQ. Here the CDR3 reads CASRFGWGLQETQYF. The CDR3 DNA reads as TGCGCCAGCAGATTTGGGTGGGGACTACAAGAGACCCAGTACTTC.

V and J are TRBV5-1 and TRBJ1-2, with D maybe TRBD1 (5 bases). The ends were cut back, 4 bases at V and 7 bases at J, with 11 bases in the middle. CDR3 length: 12 residues. CDR1 and CDR2 (germline): SGHRS, YFSETQ. The CDR3 is CASSPGPPGYTF. As DNA, the CDR3 is TGCGCCAGCAGCCCGGGACCTCCTGGCTACACCTTC.